These 27 T cell receptor beta chains share one sample of origin, sequenced in a study of blood T cells in healthy people across ages. PCR was performed a second time for about 6 to 12 cycles using a sample-barcoded 5' primer and a J-beta primer mix. TCRdb ran MiXCR on the 5' RACE reads and lists one entry per CDR3 protein. The data hold about 1.6 million distinct CDR3 sequences, with 30% to 40% observed a single time. Material for sequencing was blood. The source of these receptors is a woman aged 25 to 39 in good health.

The V call is TRBV30, the J call TRBJ1-4, with 9 positions matching TRBD1. After removal of 2 bases from V and 1 base from J, the junction contained 5 bases not matched to a gene. Germline CDR1 reads GTSNPN; CDR2 reads SVGIG (reference sequence). This CDR3 is built from 16 residues. The CDR3 reads CAWSRTGGLTNEKLFF. In DNA form, the CDR3 reads TGTGCCTGGAGTCGAACAGGGGGCCTAACTAATGAAAAACTGTTTTTT.

For the CDR3, the DNA is TGTGCCGGAGGGGGAGGACCCACAGATACGCAGTATTTT. This gives the protein CAGGGGPTDTQYF. The V call is TRBV30, the J call TRBJ2-3; D may correspond to TRBD1 or TRBD2 (6 bases each). The CDR3 spans 13 residues. Trimming left V 8 bases short and J 2 bases short, with 14 bases between. Germline-derived CDR1 and CDR2 are GTSNPN and SVGIG (reference sequence). Full variable domain (rest looked up from reference TRBV30 and TRBJ2-3): SQTIHQWPATLVQPVGSPLSLECTVEGTSNPNLYWYRQAAGRGLQLLFYSVGIGQISSEVPQNLSASRPQDRQFILSSKKLLLSDSGFYLCAGGGGPTDTQYFGPGTRLTVL.

In the case of this clonotype: This may come from a read error, since a much larger clone is one base off. The J gene is TRBJ1-1, the V gene TRBV20-1, with D possibly matching TRBD1 (5 bases). Germline V gene sequence: CDR1 DFQATT, CDR2 SNEGSKA (reference sequence). V lost 4 bases and J lost 6, with 9 bases in between. CDR3 length: 11 amino acids. As DNA, the CDR3 is TGCAGTGCTACAGGGTACTCTGAAGCTTTCTTT. Protein sequence: CSATGYSEAFF.

Only a few counts were recorded for this clonotype. The chain carries TRBV3-1 and TRBJ2-4; D is perhaps TRBD1 or TRBD2 (5 bases each). Between the trimmed V and J ends, which lost 8 bases and 7 bases, there was a span of 15 bases. This CDR3 contains 13 residues. Germline loops: CDR1 LGHDT, CDR2 YNNKEL (reference sequence). The CDR3 sequence: CASGGAPVNIQYF. CDR3 bases: TGTGCCAGCGGGGGAGCGCCGGTGAACATTCAGTACTTC.

The CDR3 here is CAWSGGALGQPQHF. CDR3 in DNA: TGTGCCTGGAGTGGAGGGGCGTTGGGACAGCCCCAGCATTTT. The chain joins TRBV30 to TRBJ1-5, with D possibly matching TRBD1 (5 bases). Trimming stripped 1 base from V and 7 bases from J, with 14 bases between. This CDR3 is 14 amino acids long. The germline CDR1 and CDR2 sequences are GTSNPN and SVGIG (reference sequence).

This clonotype was detected a few times. This sequence joins TRBV28 and TRBJ2-5; a possible D gene is TRBD2 (6 bases). This CDR3 has 14 amino acids. V was trimmed by 6 bases and J by 9 bases, leaving 20 bases between them. Germline CDR1 MDHEN, CDR2 SYDVKM. The CDR3 DNA sequence: TGTGCCAGCAGCTCTCCCTCCCCGGGGGAGGCCCAGTACTTC. This codes for CASSSPSPGEAQYF.

This clonotype turned up a few times. An end of the junction differs from the germline gene, which may be a read error. The V call is TRBV27, the J call TRBJ1-1, with TRBD1 matching over 11 bases. Germline V gene data show CDR1 as MNHEY and CDR2 as SMNVEV (reference sequence). The CDR3 is made up of 15 amino acids. This CDR3 reads CARSQDRGQKTEAFF. CDR3 nucleotides: TGTGCCCGCAGTCAGGACAGGGGGCAAAAGACTGAAGCTTTCTTT.

The table lists this clonotype with many counts. The chain employs TRBV7-8 and TRBJ2-1; the match to TRBD2 covers 7 bases. In germline, CDR1 is SGHVS, CDR2 FQNEAQ. V trimming: 2 bases; J trimming: 5 bases; junction bases outside the gene matches: 6. This CDR3 has 15 residues. CDR3 nucleotide sequence: TGTGCCAGCAGCTTAAGAGGGCTAGCGGACAATGAGCAGTTCTTC. It specifies CASSLRGLADNEQFF.

The chain is built from TRBV20-1 and TRBJ2-1, with 7 bases lining up with TRBD1. This CDR3 has 14 residues. Germline trimming cut 6 bases from V and 4 bases from J; bases unmatched to any gene: 9. Germline V gene data show CDR1 as DFQATT and CDR2 as SNEGSKA (reference sequence). The CDR3 coding sequence is TGCAGTGCCACTCCAGGGGGTCTTTACAATGAGCAGTTCTTC. Residues: CSATPGGLYNEQFF.

With respect to this clonotype: At one end, the junction sequence differs from germline, possibly due to a read error. The chain is built from TRBV20-1 and TRBJ1-2, with TRBD1 matching 7 bases. CDR1 is DFQATT, CDR2 SNEGSKA, per germline (reference sequence). CDR3 length: 14 residues. CDR3 amino acids: CSAIPGTVLYDYTF. The DNA of the CDR3 is TGCAGTGCTATCCCCGGGACAGTCCTTTATGACTACACCTTC.

The chain recombines TRBV15 with TRBJ2-7; D gene unclear. This CDR3 is 14 amino acids long. Trimming took 0 bases from V and 5 from J, leaving 11 bases between them. Germline values: CDR1 LNHNV, CDR2 YYDKDF (reference sequence). CDR3 in amino acids: CATSRDVTRNEQYF. Written as DNA, the CDR3 is TGTGCCACCAGCAGAGATGTTACCAGAAACGAGCAGTACTTC.

This clonotype appeared a few times. V gene TRBV4-1 combines with J gene TRBJ2-7; a possible D gene is TRBD2 (6 bases). Trimming removed 0 bases from V and 2 bases from J, with 14 bases in between. The germline gives CDR1 MGHRA, CDR2 YSYEKL. This CDR3 has 16 residues. The CDR3 DNA reads as TGCGCCAGCAGCCAAGATCAATTGCGGGGTCCCTACGAGCAGTACTTC. This gives the protein CASSQDQLRGPYEQYF.

A single count supports this clonotype. The DNA of the CDR3 is TGCAGTGCCTACCCCGGGACAGGGCACAATGAGCAGTTCTTC. Translating gives CSAYPGTGHNEQFF. The rearrangement uses TRBV20-1 and TRBJ2-1; TRBD1 agrees at 9 bases. The CDR3 loop spans 14 amino acids. Germline V lookup: CDR1 DFQATT, CDR2 SNEGSKA (reference sequence). V lost 6 bases to trimming and J lost 5 bases; unmatched junction nucleotides: 8.

This clonotype showed up many times. The chain uses TRBV29-1 and TRBJ2-3; D gene ambiguous. The CDR3 has 13 residues. V was trimmed by 7 bases and J by 3 bases, leaving 14 bases between them. CDR1 and CDR2 (germline): SQVTM, ANQGSEA. The DNA for the CDR3 is TGCAGCGCAGGAGATCTCAGGACAGATACGCAGTATTTT. Its protein is CSAGDLRTDTQYF.

This rearrangement joins TRBV27 to TRBJ2-7; D remains unclear. Trimming pared 8 bases from V and 3 bases from J, leaving 11 bases between. CDR1 and CDR2 (germline): MNHEY, SMNVEV (reference sequence). This CDR3 is built from 12 residues. CDR3 region: CASAGGRYEQYF. The DNA for the CDR3 is TGTGCCAGCGCAGGTGGCCGCTACGAGCAGTACTTC.

This rearrangement joins TRBV20-1 to TRBJ2-7, with 9 bases identical to TRBD2. The V gene end was trimmed by 2 bases and the J gene end by 3 bases; junction bases not matched to a gene: 5. Per germline, CDR1 DFQATT and CDR2 SNEGSKA (reference sequence). There are 14 residues in the CDR3. CDR3 protein: CSARTRTSDYEQYF. The CDR3 coding sequence is TGCAGTGCTAGAACGCGGACTAGCGACTACGAGCAGTACTTC.

Only a few counts were recorded for this clonotype. The CDR3 nucleotides read TGTGCCAGCAGTTTCGAGCGTCCAGAGACCCAGTACTTC. Amino acids: CASSFERPETQYF. V and J are TRBV12-3 or TRBV12-4 and TRBJ2-5; D not resolved. V lost 3 bases, J lost 4 bases, and 9 bases lay in between. The CDR3 is 13 residues long.

The chain carries TRBV3-1 and TRBJ2-5; D tentatively reads TRBD1 or TRBD2 (5 bases each). V lost 2 bases and J 13 bases, leaving 20 bases between the germline ends. CDR3 size: 14 residues. CDR1 and CDR2 from the germline V gene are LGHDT and YNNKEL (reference sequence). The CDR3: CASSQSFAVGDLYF. The DNA of the CDR3 is TGTGCCAGCAGCCAATCGTTCGCGGTGGGGGATCTGTACTTC.

This chain links TRBV29-1 with TRBJ2-2; D remains unclear. The V end was cut by 3 bases, the J end by 7 bases, with 12 bases between. The CDR3 consists of 13 residues. Germline V gene data show CDR1 as SQVTM and CDR2 as ANQGSEA. The CDR3 DNA sequence: TGCAGCGTTGAGTCCGGGTCAATCGGGGAGCTGTTTTTT. Amino acids: CSVESGSIGELFF.

This clonotype was recorded many times. Here the CDR3 DNA reads TGTGCCAGTGGACAGGGTGGCAATGAGCAGTTCTTC. Translating it yields CASGQGGNEQFF. J is TRBJ2-1 and V is TRBV27; TRBD1 aligns across 8 bases. CDR1 and CDR2 (germline): MNHEY, SMNVEV (reference sequence). The junction had 4 bases not matched to a gene; V was cut back by 9 bases and J by 6 bases. The CDR3 runs to 12 residues.

This clonotype was found many times. The chain combines TRBV3-1 with TRBJ2-3; 11 positions match TRBD2. The germline V gene has CDR1 LGHDT and CDR2 YNNKEL (reference sequence). The CDR3 runs to 16 residues. V lost 6 bases and J lost 2; bases outside the gene matches: 7. The CDR3 DNA sequence: TGTGCCAGCAGTCCTCGGACTAGCGGGTTCACAGATACGCAGTATTTT. Protein sequence: CASSPRTSGFTDTQYF.

The chain carries TRBV12-3 or TRBV12-4 and TRBJ2-2; perhaps TRBD1 as D (5 bases). The CDR3 consists of 17 residues. V was trimmed by 3 bases and J by 2 bases, leaving 16 bases between them. The CDR3 DNA reads as TGTGCCAGCAGTTTCTTGGTTGGCAGGGTCAACACCGGGGAGCTGTTTTTT. It specifies CASSFLVGRVNTGELFF.

This clonotype has more than one count but fewer than ten. The rearrangement joins TRBV5-1 to TRBJ2-3; 7 nucleotides align to TRBD2. CDR1 and CDR2 (germline): SGHRS, YFSETQ. Germline trimming cut 0 bases from V and 8 bases from J; bases unmatched to any gene: 12. This CDR3 comprises 16 residues. The CDR3 spells CASSLEVAGWGGTQYF. CDR3 bases: TGCGCCAGCAGCTTGGAAGTAGCAGGTTGGGGGGGTACGCAGTATTTT. The variable domain in full, with the rest retrieved from reference TRBV5-1 and TRBJ2-3, is KAGVTQTPRYLIKTRGQQVTLSCSPISGHRSVSWYQQTPGQGLQFLFEYFSETQRNKGNFPGRFSGRQFSNSRSEMNVSTLELGDSALYLCASSLEVAGWGGTQYFGPGTRLTVL.

The rearrangement joins TRBV28 to TRBJ2-7; D possibly matches TRBD1 or TRBD2 (5 bases each). Trimming took 9 bases from V and 0 from J, leaving 12 bases between them. This CDR3 is 13 amino acids long. CDR1 MDHEN and CDR2 SYDVKM come from the germline V gene. As DNA, the CDR3 is TGTGCCAGTCTGGGGCTAGCCTCCTACGAGCAGTACTTC. This encodes CASLGLASYEQYF.

This clonotype was picked up many times. The V gene is TRBV6-1, the J gene TRBJ2-3; 8 nucleotides match TRBD2. The CDR3 covers 16 residues. Trimming removed 6 bases from V and 6 bases from J; junction bases left unmatched: 14. Germline CDR1 and CDR2: MNHNS and SASEGT. The CDR3 spells CASRETSGGWSDTQYF. The CDR3 DNA sequence: TGTGCCAGCAGGGAAACTTCGGGGGGGTGGTCGGATACGCAGTATTTT.

This clonotype was observed a few times. The rearrangement links TRBV9 to TRBJ2-7; unclear D gene. V was shortened by 3 bases and J by 6 bases, with 19 bases between the two germline ends. Germline V lookup: CDR1 SGDLS, CDR2 YYNGEE. This CDR3 contains 15 residues. CDR3 residues: CASSAWMGPGGEQYF. The DNA of the CDR3 is TGTGCCAGCAGCGCTTGGATGGGTCCGGGCGGCGAGCAGTACTTC.

The chain combines TRBV27 with TRBJ2-7, with a tentative D call TRBD1 (6 bases). V lost 3 bases and J lost 5, with 14 bases in between. The length of the CDR3 is 14 residues. Germline CDR1 is MNHEY and CDR2 is SMNVEV (reference sequence). The CDR3 bases are TGTGCCAGCAGTTTCACAGGGAGTTGGGACGAGCAGTACTTC. It yields the protein CASSFTGSWDEQYF.